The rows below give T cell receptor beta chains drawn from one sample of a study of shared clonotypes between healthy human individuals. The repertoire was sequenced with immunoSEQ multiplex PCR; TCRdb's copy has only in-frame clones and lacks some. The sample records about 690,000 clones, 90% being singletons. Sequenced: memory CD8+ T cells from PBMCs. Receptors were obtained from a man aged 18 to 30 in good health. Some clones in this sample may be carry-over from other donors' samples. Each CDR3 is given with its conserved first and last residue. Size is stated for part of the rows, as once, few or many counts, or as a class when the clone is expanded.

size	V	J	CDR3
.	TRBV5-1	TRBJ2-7	CASSLDPLAYEQYF
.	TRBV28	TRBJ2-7	CASTGSASSYEQYF
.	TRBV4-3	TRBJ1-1	CASSQDRKGNTEAFF
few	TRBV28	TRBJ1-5	CASLQGGQPQHF
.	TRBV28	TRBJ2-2	CASSFHSVNTGELFF
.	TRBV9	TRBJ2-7	CASSVAREPGYEQYF
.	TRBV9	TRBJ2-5	CASSVGGFETQYF
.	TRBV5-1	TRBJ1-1	CASSLIFRGGADTEAFF
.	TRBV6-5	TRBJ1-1	CASSYGGLNTEAFF
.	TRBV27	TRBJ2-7	CASSPRLGGTYEQYF
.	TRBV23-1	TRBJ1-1	CASRHPGRYEAFF
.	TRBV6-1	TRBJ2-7	CASSEGLAYEQYF
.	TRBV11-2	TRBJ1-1	CASSLFRVNTEAFF
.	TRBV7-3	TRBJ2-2	CASSLTGQGSGELFF
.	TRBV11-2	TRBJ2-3	CASSPSPGTGGPDTQYF
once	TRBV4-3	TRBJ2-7	CASSQDVVAGPYEQYF
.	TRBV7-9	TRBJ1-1	CASRGVKRTEAFF
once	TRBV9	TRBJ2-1	CASSPWDGPVDEQFF
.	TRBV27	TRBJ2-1	CASSLRQPNEQFF
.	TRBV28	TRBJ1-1	CASSWTLSTEAFF
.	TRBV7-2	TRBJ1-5	CASSLGTGEWNQPQHF
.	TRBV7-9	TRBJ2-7	CASSPSLADYSYEQYF
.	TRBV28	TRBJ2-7	CASSSPQELLSEQYF
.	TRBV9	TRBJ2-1	CASSVAGTSGRGSYNEQFF
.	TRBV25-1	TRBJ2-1	CASSVANEQFF
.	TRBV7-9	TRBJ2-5	CASSPYGTGKLETQYF
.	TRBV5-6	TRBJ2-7	CASSWGTSGEQYF
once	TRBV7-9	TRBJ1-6	CASSLGDRKPSLHF
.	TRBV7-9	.	CASSHAGNPSYEQYF
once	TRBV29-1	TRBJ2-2	CSVEDRRSLRGELFF
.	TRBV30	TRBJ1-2	CAWTKNYGYTF
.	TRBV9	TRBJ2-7	CASSGDRGREQYF
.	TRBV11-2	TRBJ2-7	CASSPRRVRGYEQYF
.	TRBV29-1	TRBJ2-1	CSDHRWASGSNNEQFF
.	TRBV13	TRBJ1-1	CASSWGRIDTEAFF
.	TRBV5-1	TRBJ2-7	CASTFGVSSYEQYF
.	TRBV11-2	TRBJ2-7	CASSFTQPYEQYF
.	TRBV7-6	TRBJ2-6	CASSSWTSGSATGGANVLTF
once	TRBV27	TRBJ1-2	CASSLTGTNYGYTF